The 17 T cell receptor beta chains presented below share a single source sample, sequenced in a study of control samples from healthy donors and cancer patients. Only in-frame clones appear in the TCRdb table, and some are missing; sequencing was by immunoSEQ multiplex PCR. Seen here are just over 150,000 clones, approximately 90% observed once, and the top ten hold 12%. Sequenced: blood. These receptors were taken from a man under 40 in good health.

The chain recombines TRBV6-5 with TRBJ2-7; D unresolved. The germline gives CDR1 MNHEY, CDR2 SVGAGI. There are 11 residues in the CDR3. V was pared by 4 bases and J by 7 bases, with 8 bases between. The CDR3 spells CASSSSLEQYF. DNA of the CDR3: TGTGCCAGCAGTTCTTCCTTGGAGCAGTACTTC.

The chain couples TRBV4-2 to TRBJ1-5; TRBD1 is a possible D gene (6 bases). The CDR3 contains 15 residues. Germline CDR1 LGHNA, CDR2 YNFKEQ. The V gene lost 3 bases and the J gene lost 0 bases, with 9 bases spanning the gap. The CDR3 DNA reads as TGTGCCAGCAGCCAGGACAGATATAGCAATCAGCCCCAGCATTTT. It codes for CASSQDRYSNQPQHF.

V and J are TRBV27 and TRBJ1-2, with 7 positions matching TRBD1. Germline V gives CDR1 MNHEY, CDR2 SMNVEV (reference sequence). CDR3 length equals 13 residues. V shed 6 bases and J 4 bases; nucleotides not matched to a gene: 5. The CDR3 loop reads CASRSRGAYGYTF. CDR3 nucleotides: TGTGCCAGCAGGAGCAGGGGGGCCTATGGCTACACCTTC.

The chain has TRBV3-1 (or the pseudogene TRBV3-2) and TRBJ2-1; TRBD2 matches at 9 bases. Per the germline V gene, CDR1 is LGHDT and CDR2 is YNNKEL (reference sequence). The V and J ends lost 0 bases and 7 bases, in that order; junction bases with no gene match: 7. The CDR3 runs to 16 residues. Here the CDR3 DNA reads TGTGCCAGCAGCCAAGAGGGCGGGGGGGCCGGTAATGAGCAGTTCTTC. It codes for CASSQEGGGAGNEQFF.

The chain employs TRBV6-4 and TRBJ1-3; D might be TRBD1 (5 bases). Trimming shortened V by 3 bases and J by 4 bases, and 13 bases separated the two germline ends. Germline V gene data show CDR1 as MRHNA and CDR2 as SNTAGT. The CDR3 spans 15 residues. CDR3 amino acids: CASSDQHGGGNTIYF. CDR3 nucleotide sequence: TGTGCCAGCAGTGATCAGCACGGGGGAGGAAACACCATATATTTT.

This chain joins TRBV11-3 and TRBJ2-2; 9 nucleotides align to TRBD2. CDR3 size: 18 residues. Germline V gene sequence: CDR1 SGHNT, CDR2 YENEEA. J lost 4 bases, V lost 4 bases, and 13 bases had no gene match. The CDR3 reads CASSSSFAGGPSTGELFF. The CDR3, as DNA: TGTGCCAGCAGCTCCTCCTTTGCGGGAGGGCCGAGCACCGGGGAGCTGTTTTTT.

The gene calls are TRBV4-1 and TRBJ1-4; D not resolved. The CDR3 totals 17 residues. The germline CDR1 and CDR2 sequences are MGHRA and YSYEKL. Trimming stripped 0 bases from V and 4 bases from J, with 15 bases between. The CDR3 DNA reads TGCGCCAGCAGCCAAGATGGCTTAGGACGGTATAATGAAAAACTGTTTTTT. This encodes CASSQDGLGRYNEKLFF.

The rearrangement joins TRBV3-1 (or the pseudogene TRBV3-2) to TRBJ1-6; D possibly corresponds to TRBD1 (6 bases). The V end was cut by 3 bases, the J end by 5 bases, with 14 bases between. The CDR3 covers 16 residues. Germline V lookup: CDR1 LGHDT, CDR2 YNNKEL (reference sequence). In DNA form, the CDR3 reads TGTGCCAGCAGCCAGACCGCGGGACACCATAATTCACCCCTCCACTTT. Translated: CASSQTAGHHNSPLHF.

V usage is TRBV28 and J usage is TRBJ1-1; no firm D call. The CDR3 is 14 amino acids. The V gene lost 8 bases and the J gene lost 0 bases, with 13 bases spanning the gap. Germline V gene data show CDR1 as MDHEN and CDR2 as SYDVKM. The chain's CDR3 is CASGWEEMNTEAFF. In nucleotides, the CDR3 is TGTGCCAGCGGGTGGGAGGAGATGAACACTGAAGCTTTCTTT.

This chain connects TRBV7-9 to TRBJ2-3, with TRBD2 identical over 8 bases. Germline CDR1 and CDR2: SEHNR and FQNEAQ (reference sequence). V lost 5 bases to trimming and J lost 5 bases; unmatched junction nucleotides: 12. This CDR3 comprises 16 residues. The CDR3 sequence is CASSPMGAGEVDTQYF. CDR3 sequence (DNA): TGTGCCAGCAGCCCTATGGGAGCGGGAGAGGTAGATACGCAGTATTTT.

The gene calls are TRBV3-1 (or the pseudogene TRBV3-2) and TRBJ1-1; D not certain. From germline, CDR1 is LGHDT and CDR2 YNNKEL (reference sequence). CDR3 length: 13 residues. V was trimmed by 0 bases and J by 5 bases, leaving 7 bases between them. Here the CDR3 reads CASSQEGWTEAFF. In DNA, the CDR3 is TGTGCCAGCAGCCAAGAGGGCTGGACTGAAGCTTTCTTT.

The rearrangement uses TRBV7-9 and TRBJ2-5; D is unclear. The CDR3 contains 17 residues. The germline V and J ends were trimmed by 0 bases and 3 bases, with 17 bases remaining between them. Looked up from germline, CDR1 is SEHNR and CDR2 is FQNEAQ (reference sequence). The CDR3 loop is CASSLALITAPKETQYF. CDR3 coding DNA: TGTGCCAGCAGCTTAGCTTTAATTACTGCCCCTAAAGAGACCCAGTACTTC.

This clone was detected only a few times. The chain employs TRBV19 and TRBJ2-7, with D perhaps being TRBD1 or TRBD2 (5 bases each). The CDR3 spans 13 residues. CDR1 is LNHDA, CDR2 SQIVND, per germline (reference sequence). Trimming pared 4 bases from V and 3 bases from J, leaving 10 bases between. In DNA form, the CDR3 reads TGTGCCAGTAGTAGGGACGAGGGCTACGAGCAGTACTTC. Translating gives CASSRDEGYEQYF.

There are a few counts of this clone. The genes are TRBV13 and TRBJ1-5; D unclear. There are 13 residues in the CDR3. Germline V gene lookup returns CDR1 PRHDT and CDR2 FYEKMQ (reference sequence). Deletions cut 6 bases from V and 0 bases from J, with 6 bases between. CDR3 sequence: CASSSYSNQPQHF. DNA of the CDR3: TGTGCCAGCAGTTCGTATAGCAATCAGCCCCAGCATTTT. The entire variable domain, with the rest obtained from reference TRBV13 and TRBJ1-5, is as follows: AAGVIQSPRHLIKEKRETATLKCYPIPRHDTVYWYQQGPGQDPQFLISFYEKMQSDKGSIPDRFSAQQFSDYHSELNMSSLELGDSALYFCASSSYSNQPQHFGDGTRLSIL.

The gene calls are TRBV6-1 and TRBJ1-2; the D is unclear. V was pared by 6 bases and J by 8 bases, with 13 bases between. The CDR3 contains 12 residues. In germline, CDR1 is MNHNS, CDR2 SASEGT. CDR3 residues: CASSGSDLGYTF. In DNA, the CDR3 is TGTGCCAGCAGCGGGTCAGATCTAGGCTACACCTTC.

This rearrangement joins TRBV27 to TRBJ2-5; a weak D match, TRBD1 (5 bases). CDR1 is MNHEY, CDR2 SMNVEV, per germline (reference sequence). Trimming took 2 bases from V and 7 from J, leaving 11 bases between them. CDR3 length: 13 residues. The CDR3 DNA follows: TGTGCCAGCAGTTTAAGGGCAGGGTGGACCCAGTACTTC. Protein product: CASSLRAGWTQYF.

The V and J genes are TRBV6-1 and TRBJ2-1; 11 bases align to TRBD2. CDR3 length equals 16 residues. V was clipped by 1 base and J by 9 bases; unmatched bases: 8. Per germline, CDR1 MNHNS and CDR2 SASEGT. The DNA of the CDR3 is TGTGCCAGCAGTGAAGGATCTAGCGGGAGGTTTGCTGAGCAGTTCTTC. Encoded protein: CASSEGSSGRFAEQFF.